This TCR beta chain appears in the sequencing data of a study of monozygotic twins with inflammatory bowel disease. Whole-study findings and limits: T cell subtypes were not distinguishable in this analysis.

Blood samples, whole and unsorted for T cells, yielded the isolated total RNA. Using eight separate reactions per sample, the authors generated cDNA. TCRdb re-called the 5' RACE reads and shows each CDR3 protein once, DNA omitted. The sample includes roughly 300,000 distinct CDR3 sequences. Concerning this clonotype: Its antigen remains unidentified.

Germline loops: CDR1 LGHNA, CDR2 YNFKEQ. CDR3 length: 15 amino acids. Sequenced: blood. The chain is built from TRBV4-2 and TRBJ1-1; the TRBD1 assignment by TCRdb is unverifiable without DNA. This receptor was identified in a human donor with ulcerative colitis or Crohn's disease, or a healthy co-twin of an affected twin (not recorded which). CDR3 sequence reads: CASSPRTAMNTEAFF.